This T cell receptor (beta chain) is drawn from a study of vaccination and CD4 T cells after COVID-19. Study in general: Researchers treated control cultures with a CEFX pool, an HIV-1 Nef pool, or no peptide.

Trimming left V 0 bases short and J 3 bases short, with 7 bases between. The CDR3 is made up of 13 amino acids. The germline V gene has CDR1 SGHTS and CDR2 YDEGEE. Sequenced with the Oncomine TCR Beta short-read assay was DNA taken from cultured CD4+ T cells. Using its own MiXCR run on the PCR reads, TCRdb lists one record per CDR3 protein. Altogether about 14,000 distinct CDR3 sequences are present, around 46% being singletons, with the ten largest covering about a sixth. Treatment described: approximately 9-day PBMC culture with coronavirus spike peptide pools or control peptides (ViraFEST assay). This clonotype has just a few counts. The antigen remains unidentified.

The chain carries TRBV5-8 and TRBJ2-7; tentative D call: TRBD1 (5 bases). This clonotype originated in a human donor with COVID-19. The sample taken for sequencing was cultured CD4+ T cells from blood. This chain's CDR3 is CASSLGQNYEQYF. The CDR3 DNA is TGTGCCAGCAGCTTGGGACAGAACTACGAGCAGTACTTC.